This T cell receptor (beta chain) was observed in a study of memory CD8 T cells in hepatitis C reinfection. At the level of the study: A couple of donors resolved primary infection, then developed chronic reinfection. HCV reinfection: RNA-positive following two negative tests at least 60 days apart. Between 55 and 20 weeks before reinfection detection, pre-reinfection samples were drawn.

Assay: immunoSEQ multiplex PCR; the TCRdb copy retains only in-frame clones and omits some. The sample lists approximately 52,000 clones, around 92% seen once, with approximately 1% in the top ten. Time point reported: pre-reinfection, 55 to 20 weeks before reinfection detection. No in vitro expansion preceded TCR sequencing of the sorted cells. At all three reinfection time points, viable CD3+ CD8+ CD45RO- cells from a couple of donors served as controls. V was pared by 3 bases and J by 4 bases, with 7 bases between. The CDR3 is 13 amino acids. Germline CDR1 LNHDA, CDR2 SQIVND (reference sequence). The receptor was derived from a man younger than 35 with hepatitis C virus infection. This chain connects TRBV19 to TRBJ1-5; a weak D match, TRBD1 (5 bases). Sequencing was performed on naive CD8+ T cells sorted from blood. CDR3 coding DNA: TGTGCCAGTAGTATCGGGGGGAATCAGCCCCAGCATTTT. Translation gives CASSIGGNQPQHF.